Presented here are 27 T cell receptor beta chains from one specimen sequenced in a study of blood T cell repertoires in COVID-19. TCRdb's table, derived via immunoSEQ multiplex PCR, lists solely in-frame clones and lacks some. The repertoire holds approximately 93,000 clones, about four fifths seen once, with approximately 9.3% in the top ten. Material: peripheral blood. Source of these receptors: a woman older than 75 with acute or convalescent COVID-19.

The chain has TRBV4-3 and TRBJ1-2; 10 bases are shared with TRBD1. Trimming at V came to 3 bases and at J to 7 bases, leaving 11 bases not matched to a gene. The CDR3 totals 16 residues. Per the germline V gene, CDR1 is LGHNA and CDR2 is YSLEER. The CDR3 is CASSQGETGGWGGYTF. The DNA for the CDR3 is TGCGCCAGCAGCCAGGGGGAGACAGGGGGCTGGGGTGGCTACACCTTC.

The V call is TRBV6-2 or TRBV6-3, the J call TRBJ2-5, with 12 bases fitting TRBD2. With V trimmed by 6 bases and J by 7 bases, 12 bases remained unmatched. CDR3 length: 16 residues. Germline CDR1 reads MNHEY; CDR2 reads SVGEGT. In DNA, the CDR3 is TGTGCCAGCAGCCCCGGGGCTAGCGGGGGGGCAGGGACCCAGTACTTC. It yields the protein CASSPGASGGAGTQYF.

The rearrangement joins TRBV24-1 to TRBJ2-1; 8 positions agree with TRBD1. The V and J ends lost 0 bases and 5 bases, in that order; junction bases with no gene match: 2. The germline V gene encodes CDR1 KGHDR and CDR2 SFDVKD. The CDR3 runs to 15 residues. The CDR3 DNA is TGTGCCACCAGTGATTTGGGGACAGGAGACAATGAGCAGTTCTTC. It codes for CATSDLGTGDNEQFF.

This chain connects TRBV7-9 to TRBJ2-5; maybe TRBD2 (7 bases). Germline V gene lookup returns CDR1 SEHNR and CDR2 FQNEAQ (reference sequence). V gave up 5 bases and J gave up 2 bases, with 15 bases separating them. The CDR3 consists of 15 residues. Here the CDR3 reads CASSQGGGRQETQYF. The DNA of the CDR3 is TGTGCCAGCAGCCAAGGGGGGGGCAGACAAGAGACCCAGTACTTC. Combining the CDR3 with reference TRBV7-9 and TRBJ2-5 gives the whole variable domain DTGVSQNPRHKITKRGQNVTFRCDPISEHNRLYWYRQTLGQGPEFLTYFQNEAQLEKSRLLSDRFSAERPKGSFSTLEIQRTEQGDSAMYLCASSQGGGRQETQYFGPGTRLLVL.

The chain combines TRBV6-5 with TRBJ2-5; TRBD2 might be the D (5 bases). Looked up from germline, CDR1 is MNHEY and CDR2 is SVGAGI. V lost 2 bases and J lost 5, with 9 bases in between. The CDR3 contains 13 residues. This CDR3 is CASSYPGLETQYF. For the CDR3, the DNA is TGTGCCAGCAGTTACCCGGGATTGGAGACCCAGTACTTC.

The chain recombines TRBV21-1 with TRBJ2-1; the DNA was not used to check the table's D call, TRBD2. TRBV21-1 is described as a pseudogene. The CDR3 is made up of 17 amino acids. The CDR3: CASSKGLRAGAYNEQFF. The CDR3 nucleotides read TGTGCCAGCAGCAAAGGGTTGAGAGCGGGGGCCTACAATGAGCAGTTCTTC.

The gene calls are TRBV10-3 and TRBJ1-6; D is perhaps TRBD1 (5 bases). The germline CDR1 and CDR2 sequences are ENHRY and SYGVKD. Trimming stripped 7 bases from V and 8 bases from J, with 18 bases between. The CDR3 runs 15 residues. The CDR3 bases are TGTGCCATCACTAGTTCAGGGAAAGGGGATTCACCCCTCCACTTT. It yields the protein CAITSSGKGDSPLHF.

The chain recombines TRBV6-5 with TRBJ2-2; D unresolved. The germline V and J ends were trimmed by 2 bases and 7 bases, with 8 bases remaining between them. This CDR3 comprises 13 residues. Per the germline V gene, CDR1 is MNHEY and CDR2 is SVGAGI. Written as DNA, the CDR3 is TGTGCCAGCAGTTACGCCAGGATCGGGGAGCTGTTTTTT. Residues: CASSYARIGELFF.

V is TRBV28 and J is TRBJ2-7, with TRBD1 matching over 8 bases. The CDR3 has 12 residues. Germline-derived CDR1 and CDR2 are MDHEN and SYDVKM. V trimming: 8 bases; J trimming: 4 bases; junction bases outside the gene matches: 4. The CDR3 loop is CASGTGTYEQYF. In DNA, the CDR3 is TGTGCCAGCGGGACAGGAACGTACGAGCAGTACTTC.

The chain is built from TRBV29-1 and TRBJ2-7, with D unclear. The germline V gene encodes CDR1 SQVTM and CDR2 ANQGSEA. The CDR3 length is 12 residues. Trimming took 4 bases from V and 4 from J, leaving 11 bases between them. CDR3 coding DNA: TGCAGCGTTGGTCAGTCCCCATACGAGCAGTACTTC. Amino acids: CSVGQSPYEQYF.

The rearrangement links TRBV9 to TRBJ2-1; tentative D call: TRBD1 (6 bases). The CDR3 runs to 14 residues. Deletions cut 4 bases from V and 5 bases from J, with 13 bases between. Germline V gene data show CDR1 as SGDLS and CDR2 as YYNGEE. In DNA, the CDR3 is TGTGCCAGCAGCCCCGGACAGATGCACAATGAGCAGTTCTTC. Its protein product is CASSPGQMHNEQFF.

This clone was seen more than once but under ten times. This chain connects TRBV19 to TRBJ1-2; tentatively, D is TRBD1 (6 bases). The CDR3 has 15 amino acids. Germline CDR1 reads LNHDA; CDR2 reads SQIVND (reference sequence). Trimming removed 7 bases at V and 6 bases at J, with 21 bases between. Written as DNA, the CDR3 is TGTGCCAGTACCCACGGACAGCCCGGGCTAGATGGCTACACCTTC. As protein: CASTHGQPGLDGYTF. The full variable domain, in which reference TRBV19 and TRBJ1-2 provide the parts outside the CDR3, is DGGITQSPKYLFRKEGQNVTLSCEQNLNHDAMYWYRQDPGQGLRLIYYSQIVNDFQKGDIAEGYSVSREKKESFPLTVTSAQKNPTAFYLCASTHGQPGLDGYTFGSGTRLTVV.

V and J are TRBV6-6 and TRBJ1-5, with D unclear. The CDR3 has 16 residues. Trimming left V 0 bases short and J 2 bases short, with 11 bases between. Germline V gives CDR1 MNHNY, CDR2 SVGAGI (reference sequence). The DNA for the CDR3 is TGTGCCAGCAGTTACTCGGTGGGCCATGGCAATCAGCCCCAGCATTTT. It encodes CASSYSVGHGNQPQHF.

CDR3 loop: CASSLPQGVAETQYF. CDR3 sequence (DNA): TGTGCCAGCAGCCTACCGCAGGGGGTAGCGGAGACCCAGTACTTC. The chain recombines TRBV21-1 with TRBJ2-5; the table gives TRBD1 as D, unverified against the DNA. TRBV21-1 is listed as a pseudogene. CDR3 length equals 15 residues.

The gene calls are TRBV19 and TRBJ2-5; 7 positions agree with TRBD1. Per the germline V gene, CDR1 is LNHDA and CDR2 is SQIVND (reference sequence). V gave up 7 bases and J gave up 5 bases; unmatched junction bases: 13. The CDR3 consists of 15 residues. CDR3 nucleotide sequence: TGTGCCAGTACCCCACAGGGGATTGGACGGGAGACCCAGTACTTC. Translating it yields CASTPQGIGRETQYF.

This CDR3 reads CAGRGPNEQFF. CDR3 DNA sequence: TGTGCCGGCCGGGGTCCCAATGAGCAGTTCTTC. This chain uses TRBV27 with TRBJ2-1, with a possible D match to TRBD2 (5 bases). Germline V lookup: CDR1 MNHEY, CDR2 SMNVEV (reference sequence). Trimming left V 11 bases short and J 6 bases short, with 11 bases between. The CDR3 totals 11 residues.

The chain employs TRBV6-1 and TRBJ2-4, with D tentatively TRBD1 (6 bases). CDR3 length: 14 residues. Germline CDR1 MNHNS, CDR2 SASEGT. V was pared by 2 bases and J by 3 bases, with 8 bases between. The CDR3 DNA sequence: TGTGCCAGCAGTGAATCAGGGGTCAAAAACATTCAGTACTTC. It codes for CASSESGVKNIQYF.

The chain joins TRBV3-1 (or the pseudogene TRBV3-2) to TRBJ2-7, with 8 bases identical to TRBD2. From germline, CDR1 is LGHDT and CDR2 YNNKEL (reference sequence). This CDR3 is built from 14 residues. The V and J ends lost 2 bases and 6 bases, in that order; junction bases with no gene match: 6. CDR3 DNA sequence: TGTGCCAGCAGCCAATCGGGAGGGGCCGGCGAGCAGTACTTC. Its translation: CASSQSGGAGEQYF.

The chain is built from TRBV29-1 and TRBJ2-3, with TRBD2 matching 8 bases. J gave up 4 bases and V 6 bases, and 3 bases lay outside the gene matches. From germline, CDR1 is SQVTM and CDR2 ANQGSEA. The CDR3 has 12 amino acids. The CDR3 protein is CSVSGGSDTQYF. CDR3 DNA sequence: TGCAGCGTGTCGGGGGGGTCAGATACGCAGTATTTT.

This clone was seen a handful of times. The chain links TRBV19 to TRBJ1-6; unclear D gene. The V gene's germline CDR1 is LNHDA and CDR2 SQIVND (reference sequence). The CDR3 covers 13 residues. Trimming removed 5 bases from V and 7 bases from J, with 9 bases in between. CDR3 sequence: CASSSGRNSPLHF. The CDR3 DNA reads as TGTGCCAGTAGTTCTGGGAGAAATTCACCCCTCCACTTT.

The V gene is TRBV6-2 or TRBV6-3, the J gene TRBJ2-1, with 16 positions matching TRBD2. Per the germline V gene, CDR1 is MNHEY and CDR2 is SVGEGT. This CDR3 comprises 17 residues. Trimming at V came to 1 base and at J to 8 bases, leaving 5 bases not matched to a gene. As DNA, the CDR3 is TGTGCCAGCAGTTACTTTTTAGGGACTAGCGGGAGGGATGAGCAGTTCTTC. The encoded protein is CASSYFLGTSGRDEQFF.

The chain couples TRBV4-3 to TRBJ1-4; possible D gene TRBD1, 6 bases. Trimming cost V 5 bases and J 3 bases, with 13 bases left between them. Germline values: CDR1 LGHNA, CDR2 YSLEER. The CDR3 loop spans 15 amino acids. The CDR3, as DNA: TGCGCCAGCAGCGTACAGGGAGGGCCTAATGAAAAACTGTTTTTT. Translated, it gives CASSVQGGPNEKLFF.

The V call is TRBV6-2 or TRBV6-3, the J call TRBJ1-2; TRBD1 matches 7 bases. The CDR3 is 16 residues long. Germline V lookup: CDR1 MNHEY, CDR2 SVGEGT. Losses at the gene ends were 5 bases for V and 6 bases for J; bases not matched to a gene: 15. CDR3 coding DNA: TGTGCCAGCAGTGACCCCGACAGGGCGGTTTCGCATGGCTACACCTTC. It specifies CASSDPDRAVSHGYTF.

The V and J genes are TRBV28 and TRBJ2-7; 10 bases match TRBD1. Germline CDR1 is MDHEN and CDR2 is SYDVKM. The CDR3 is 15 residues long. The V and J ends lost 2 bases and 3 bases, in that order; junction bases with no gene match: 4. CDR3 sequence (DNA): TGTGCCAGCAGTTTAGGGGGGACAGGGGTCTACGAGCAGTACTTC. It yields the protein CASSLGGTGVYEQYF.

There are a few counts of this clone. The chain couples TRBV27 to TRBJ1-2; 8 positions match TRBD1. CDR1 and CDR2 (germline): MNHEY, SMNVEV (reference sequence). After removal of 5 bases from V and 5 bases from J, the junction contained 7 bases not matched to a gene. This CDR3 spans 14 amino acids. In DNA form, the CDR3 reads TGTGCCAGCAGTAAGCAGGGGGCCGGGTATGGCTACACCTTC. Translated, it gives CASSKQGAGYGYTF.

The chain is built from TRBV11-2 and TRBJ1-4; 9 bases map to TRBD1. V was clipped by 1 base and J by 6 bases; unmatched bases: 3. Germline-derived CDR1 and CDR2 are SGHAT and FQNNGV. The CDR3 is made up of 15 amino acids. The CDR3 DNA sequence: TGTGCCAGCAGCTTAGCCACAGGGGGCCATGAAAAACTGTTTTTT. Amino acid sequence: CASSLATGGHEKLFF.

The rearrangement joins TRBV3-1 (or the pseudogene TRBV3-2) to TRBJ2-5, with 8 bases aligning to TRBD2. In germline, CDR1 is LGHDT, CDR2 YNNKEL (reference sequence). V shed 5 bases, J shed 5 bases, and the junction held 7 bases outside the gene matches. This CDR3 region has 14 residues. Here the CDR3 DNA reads TGTGCCAGCAGCTTGGCGGGGGGCGGGGAGACCCAGTACTTC. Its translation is CASSLAGGGETQYF.